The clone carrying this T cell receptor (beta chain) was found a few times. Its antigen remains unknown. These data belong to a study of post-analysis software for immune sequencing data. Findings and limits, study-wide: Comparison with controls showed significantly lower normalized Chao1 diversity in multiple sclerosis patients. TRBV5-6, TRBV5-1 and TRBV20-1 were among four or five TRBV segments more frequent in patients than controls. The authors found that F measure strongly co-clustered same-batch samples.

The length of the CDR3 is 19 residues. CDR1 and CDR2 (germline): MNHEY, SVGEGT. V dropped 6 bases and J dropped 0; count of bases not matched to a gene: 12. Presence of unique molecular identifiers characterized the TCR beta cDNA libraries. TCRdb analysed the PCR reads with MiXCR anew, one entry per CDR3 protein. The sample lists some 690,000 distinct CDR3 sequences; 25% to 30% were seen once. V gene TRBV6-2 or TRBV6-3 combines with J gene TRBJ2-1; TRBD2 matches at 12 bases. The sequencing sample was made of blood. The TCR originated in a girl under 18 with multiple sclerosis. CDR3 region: CASRIPLAGGRSSYNEQFF. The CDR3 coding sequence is TGTGCCAGCAGGATACCACTAGCGGGAGGTCGTTCCTCCTACAATGAGCAGTTCTTC.